The present TCR beta chain was sequenced within a study of T cells in Graves' hyperthyroidism and ophthalmopathy. This clonotype was counted ten times or more. Its cognate antigen is unknown. What was amplified from RNA transcripts were TCR beta CDR3 regions. The HTBI primer set was used in a first-round RT-PCR of the TCR CDR3. TCRdb re-called the multiplex PCR reads through MiXCR, storing one row per CDR3 protein. The sample contains some 560,000 distinct CDR3 sequences, 12% to 15% of which appear only once. Whole-study results and caveats: Classification by a 13 V-J model distinguished ophthalmopathy from stable hyperthyroidism. With a median lead of about six months before onset, the model predicted ophthalmopathy. Expanded thyroid clonotypes (above 0.001) were mostly also found in blood.

Calling Graves' hyperthyroidism stable meant ophthalmopathy did not progress within 18 months. CDR1 and CDR2 from the germline V gene are DFQATT and SNEGSKA (reference sequence). The junction had 6 bases not matched to a gene; V was cut back by 5 bases and J by 5 bases. The CDR3 is 15 residues long. V usage is TRBV20-1 and J usage is TRBJ2-2; 12 bases map to TRBD2. This receptor was identified in a woman between 40 and 50 years old with Graves' hyperthyroidism. Sequencing was performed on blood. CDR3 in amino acids: CSAVDLAGGTGELFF. The CDR3 DNA reads TGCAGTGCTGTTGACCTAGCGGGAGGGACCGGGGAGCTGTTTTTT.